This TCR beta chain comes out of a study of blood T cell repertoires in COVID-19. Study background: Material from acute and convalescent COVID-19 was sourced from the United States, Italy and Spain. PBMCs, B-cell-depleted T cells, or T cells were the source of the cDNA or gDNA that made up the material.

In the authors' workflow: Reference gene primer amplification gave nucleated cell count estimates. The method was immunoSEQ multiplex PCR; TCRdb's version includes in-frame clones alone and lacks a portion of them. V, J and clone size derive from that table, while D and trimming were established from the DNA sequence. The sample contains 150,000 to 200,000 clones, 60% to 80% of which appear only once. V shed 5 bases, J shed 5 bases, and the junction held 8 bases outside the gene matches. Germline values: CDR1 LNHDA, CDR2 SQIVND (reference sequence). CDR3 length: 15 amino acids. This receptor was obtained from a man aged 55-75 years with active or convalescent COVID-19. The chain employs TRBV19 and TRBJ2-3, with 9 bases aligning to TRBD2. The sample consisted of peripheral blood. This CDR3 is CASSALLAGLDTQYF. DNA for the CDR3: TGTGCCAGTAGTGCCCTACTAGCGGGCCTAGATACGCAGTATTTT.